Below, 25 T cell receptor beta chains from the same sample are listed, as sequenced in a study of siplizumab effects on memory and regulatory T cells. Data came from immunoSEQ multiplex PCR; TCRdb stores just in-frame clones and leaves some out. In the table there are 94,000 or so clones, under 95% of which are singletons. Sequenced material: CD8+ T cells sorted from blood. The receptors shown here come from a human donor in good health.

The table lists this clone with a count of one. The genes are TRBV7-9 and TRBJ1-1; tentative D call: TRBD1 (6 bases). The germline V gene encodes CDR1 SEHNR and CDR2 FQNEAQ (reference sequence). With 5 bases removed from V and 0 bases from J, the gap between germline ends came to 16 bases. There are 16 residues in the CDR3. This CDR3 reads CASSSMTGGMNTEAFF. CDR3 nucleotide sequence: TGTGCCAGCAGCAGTATGACAGGCGGCATGAACACTGAAGCTTTCTTT.

The chain carries TRBV27 and TRBJ1-3; 9 nucleotides agree with TRBD1. J lost 0 bases, V lost 4 bases, and 4 bases had no gene match. Germline V gene lookup returns CDR1 MNHEY and CDR2 SMNVEV (reference sequence). This CDR3 spans 16 amino acids. CDR3 residues: CASSSGQGLSGNTIYF. The DNA for the CDR3 is TGTGCCAGCAGTTCGGGACAGGGCCTCTCTGGAAACACCATATATTTT.

The chain has TRBV7-9 and TRBJ1-1; D is uncertain. V was cut by 5 bases and J by 0 bases, with 4 bases left in between. This CDR3 is 12 amino acids long. CDR1 is SEHNR and CDR2 is FQNEAQ in the germline V gene (reference sequence). CDR3 nucleotides: TGTGCCAGCAGCCTTATGAACACTGAAGCTTTCTTT. It specifies CASSLMNTEAFF. Variable domain in full (rest from reference TRBV7-9 and TRBJ1-1): DTGVSQNPRHKITKRGQNVTFRCDPISEHNRLYWYRQTLGQGPEFLTYFQNEAQLEKSRLLSDRFSAERPKGSFSTLEIQRTEQGDSAMYLCASSLMNTEAFFGQGTRLTVV.

The genes are TRBV4-1 and TRBJ2-5, with D unresolved. The CDR3 is 15 amino acids. V lost 0 bases to trimming and J lost 0 bases, with 8 bases between them. Germline CDR1 is MGHRA and CDR2 is YSYEKL. Here the CDR3 reads CASSQDGTDQETQYF. CDR3 in DNA: TGCGCCAGCAGCCAAGACGGAACGGACCAAGAGACCCAGTACTTC.

V gene TRBV7-9 combines with J gene TRBJ2-3; 8 nucleotides match TRBD2. Germline CDR1 reads SEHNR; CDR2 reads FQNEAQ (reference sequence). The length of the CDR3 is 15 residues. The V segment lost 5 bases and the J segment 4 bases; nucleotides outside the gene matches: 8. Here the CDR3 reads CASSPGTSFSDTQYF. DNA of the CDR3: TGTGCCAGCAGCCCTGGGACTAGTTTCTCAGATACGCAGTATTTT. Variable domain in full (rest from reference TRBV7-9 and TRBJ2-3): DTGVSQNPRHKITKRGQNVTFRCDPISEHNRLYWYRQTLGQGPEFLTYFQNEAQLEKSRLLSDRFSAERPKGSFSTLEIQRTEQGDSAMYLCASSPGTSFSDTQYFGPGTRLTVL.

The chain uses TRBV4-2 and TRBJ2-7; 8 bases map to TRBD1. CDR1 is LGHNA and CDR2 is YNFKEQ in the germline V gene. This CDR3 region has 16 residues. V was pared by 0 bases and J by 2 bases, with 6 bases of the junction left unmatched. In nucleotides, the CDR3 is TGTGCCAGCAGCCAAGAGGCCAGGGGGCCCCCCTACGAGCAGTACTTC. It encodes CASSQEARGPPYEQYF.

The chain joins TRBV19 to TRBJ1-1; a weak D match, TRBD1 (5 bases). V was pared by 8 bases and J by 2 bases, with 21 bases between. The CDR3 totals 16 residues. Looked up from germline, CDR1 is LNHDA and CDR2 is SQIVND (reference sequence). CDR3 loop: CASSRWEGKKNTEAFF. In nucleotides, the CDR3 is TGTGCCAGTTCCCGCTGGGAGGGGAAGAAAAACACTGAAGCTTTCTTT. Combining the CDR3 with reference TRBV19 and TRBJ1-1 gives the whole variable domain DGGITQSPKYLFRKEGQNVTLSCEQNLNHDAMYWYRQDPGQGLRLIYYSQIVNDFQKGDIAEGYSVSREKKESFPLTVTSAQKNPTAFYLCASSRWEGKKNTEAFFGQGTRLTVV.

The V gene is TRBV30, the J gene TRBJ1-5; D remains ambiguous. Germline V CDR1 and CDR2: GTSNPN, SVGIG (reference sequence). The CDR3 has 15 amino acids. Trimming cost V 3 bases and J 2 bases, with 14 bases left between them. CDR3 region: CAWRAVGMGNQPQHF. DNA of the CDR3: TGTGCCTGGAGGGCAGTAGGCATGGGCAATCAGCCCCAGCATTTT.

The rearrangement links TRBV7-9 to TRBJ2-6; 8 positions match TRBD1. Germline CDR1 and CDR2: SEHNR and FQNEAQ (reference sequence). Trimming took 6 bases from V and 0 from J; bases not matched to a gene: 10. The CDR3 is 18 amino acids. The CDR3 coding sequence is TGTGCCAGCAGTCCACCGGGACAGGCGGGCTCTGGGGCCAACGTCCTGACTTTC. Its protein is CASSPPGQAGSGANVLTF. The complete variable domain, with remaining parts taken from reference TRBV7-9 and TRBJ2-6, reads DTGVSQNPRHKITKRGQNVTFRCDPISEHNRLYWYRQTLGQGPEFLTYFQNEAQLEKSRLLSDRFSAERPKGSFSTLEIQRTEQGDSAMYLCASSPPGQAGSGANVLTFGAGSRLTVL.

Points on this clone: Other DNA sequences of this sample code for an identical CDR3. This chain connects TRBV19 to TRBJ1-1, with no clear D. In germline, CDR1 is LNHDA, CDR2 SQIVND (reference sequence). V was trimmed by 3 bases and J by 0 bases, leaving 5 bases between them. The CDR3 has 13 residues. The CDR3 sequence: CASSIGMNTEAFF. The CDR3 DNA sequence: TGTGCCAGTAGTATCGGGATGAACACTGAAGCTTTCTTT.

The chain has TRBV7-9 and TRBJ2-3, with D tentatively TRBD1 or TRBD2 (6 bases each). Germline CDR1 reads SEHNR; CDR2 reads FQNEAQ (reference sequence). The CDR3 runs to 14 residues. V was cut by 2 bases and J by 8 bases, with 14 bases left in between. This chain's CDR3 is CASSLQREGGTQYF. For the CDR3, the DNA is TGTGCCAGCAGCTTACAGCGAGAGGGGGGTACGCAGTATTTT.

This clone was detected only once. The chain recombines TRBV2 with TRBJ2-1, with D hard to call. The V gene lost 8 bases and the J gene lost 7 bases, with 9 bases spanning the gap. This CDR3 spans 11 amino acids. Germline V gene lookup returns CDR1 SNHLY and CDR2 FYNNEI. The CDR3 reads CASLVANEQFF. CDR3 coding DNA: TGTGCCAGCCTGGTTGCGAATGAGCAGTTCTTC. Variable domain in full (rest from reference TRBV2 and TRBJ2-1): EPEVTQTPSHQVTQMGQEVILRCVPISNHLYFYWYRQILGQKVEFLVSFYNNEISEKSEIFDDQFSVERPDGSNFTLKIRSTKLEDSAMYFCASLVANEQFFGPGTRLTVL.

The chain joins TRBV2 to TRBJ2-5; 12 nucleotides align to TRBD1. The CDR3 runs to 16 residues. V shed 5 bases and J 3 bases; nucleotides not matched to a gene: 7. Germline CDR1 is SNHLY and CDR2 is FYNNEI. The chain's CDR3 is CASSTGTGGVKETQYF. CDR3 DNA: TGTGCCAGCAGTACCGGGACAGGGGGCGTGAAAGAGACCCAGTACTTC.

This chain uses TRBV11-3 with TRBJ2-7, with TRBD1 identical over 7 bases. Per germline, CDR1 SGHNT and CDR2 YENEEA. The V gene end was trimmed by 4 bases and the J gene end by 6 bases; junction bases not matched to a gene: 12. The CDR3 runs to 15 residues. The CDR3 here is CASSSRGHIPPEQYF. The CDR3 DNA follows: TGTGCCAGCAGCTCTAGGGGGCATATTCCCCCCGAGCAGTACTTC.

The rearrangement links TRBV4-2 to TRBJ1-1, with D possibly matching TRBD1 (5 bases). In germline, CDR1 is LGHNA, CDR2 YNFKEQ. V gave up 1 base and J gave up 6 bases, with 12 bases separating them. This CDR3 contains 14 residues. The CDR3 here is CASSQVGVGPEAFF. CDR3 DNA sequence: TGTGCCAGCAGCCAAGTGGGGGTTGGTCCTGAAGCTTTCTTT.

This chain uses TRBV30 with TRBJ2-3; possible D gene TRBD2, 6 bases. Trimming cost V 3 bases and J 0 bases, with 22 bases left between them. Germline CDR1 GTSNPN, CDR2 SVGIG (reference sequence). The CDR3 totals 18 residues. This CDR3 reads CAWSDGSEILASTDTQYF. CDR3 bases: TGTGCCTGGAGCGACGGTAGCGAAATACTAGCTAGCACAGATACGCAGTATTTT.

This clone has a single count. The V gene is TRBV7-9, the J gene TRBJ2-7; no reliable D call. Germline CDR1 reads SEHNR; CDR2 reads FQNEAQ (reference sequence). V gave up 1 base and J gave up 2 bases, with 6 bases separating them. CDR3 length: 13 residues. The CDR3 DNA is TGTGCCAGCAGCTTAGGCGGTACCTACGAGCAGTACTTC. Translating gives CASSLGGTYEQYF.

This sequence joins TRBV9 and TRBJ2-7; D is undetermined. With 0 bases removed from V and 2 bases from J, the gap between germline ends came to 9 bases. Germline assignment: CDR1 SGDLS and CDR2 YYNGEE. There are 14 residues in the CDR3. The CDR3 region has the DNA TGTGCCAGCAGCGTAGACGGCACTACCTACGAGCAGTACTTC. Protein product: CASSVDGTTYEQYF.

The chain combines TRBV9 with TRBJ1-2; D not certain. The V gene lost 0 bases and the J gene lost 8 bases, with 14 bases spanning the gap. The CDR3 is 14 residues long. Germline V gene lookup returns CDR1 SGDLS and CDR2 YYNGEE. The CDR3: CASSVGGSSGGYTF. CDR3 in DNA: TGTGCCAGCAGCGTAGGTGGGTCCTCGGGCGGCTACACCTTC.

The chain joins TRBV9 to TRBJ2-5; 9 bases agree with TRBD1. The CDR3 has 16 amino acids. Germline lookup yields CDR1 SGDLS and CDR2 YYNGEE. The V segment lost 3 bases and the J segment 3 bases; nucleotides outside the gene matches: 9. This CDR3 reads CASSDHRDRAEETQYF. CDR3 bases: TGTGCCAGCAGCGACCACCGGGACAGGGCCGAAGAGACCCAGTACTTC.

CDR3 amino acids: CASSPQGPWEAFF. Written as DNA, the CDR3 is TGCGCCAGCAGCCCCCAGGGACCCTGGGAAGCTTTCTTT. This chain uses TRBV4-1 with TRBJ1-1; perhaps TRBD1 as D (5 bases). V lost 4 bases, J lost 8 bases, and 14 bases lay in between. In germline, CDR1 is MGHRA, CDR2 YSYEKL. The CDR3 is made up of 13 amino acids.

The V and J genes are TRBV19 and TRBJ2-1; D tentatively reads TRBD1 or TRBD2 (6 bases each). V lost 3 bases, J lost 8 bases, and 14 bases lay in between. Germline V gives CDR1 LNHDA, CDR2 SQIVND (reference sequence). The CDR3 is 14 amino acids. CDR3 loop: CASSMGPGGDEQFF. The CDR3 DNA is TGTGCCAGTAGTATGGGACCCGGGGGCGATGAGCAGTTCTTC.

The V call is TRBV4-1, the J call TRBJ2-5; D gene ambiguous. Trimming removed 3 bases at V and 1 base at J, with 9 bases between. Germline CDR1 and CDR2: MGHRA and YSYEKL. The CDR3 runs to 14 residues. CDR3 DNA: TGCGCCAGCAGCCACGACGGGTCCCAAGAGACCCAGTACTTC. It translates to CASSHDGSQETQYF.

The CDR3 sequence: CASSSQTRVEVTDTQYF. The CDR3 DNA is TGCGCCAGCAGCTCACAGACCAGGGTAGAGGTCACAGATACGCAGTATTTT. The rearrangement uses TRBV5-1 and TRBJ2-3, with TRBD1 as a possible D gene (5 bases). The V gene's germline CDR1 is SGHRS and CDR2 YFSETQ. The CDR3 is 17 amino acids. Trimming pared 3 bases from V and 2 bases from J, leaving 19 bases between.

The chain carries TRBV4-2 and TRBJ2-7, with 10 bases matching TRBD2. Germline V gene lookup returns CDR1 LGHNA and CDR2 YNFKEQ. Trimming took 4 bases from V and 7 from J; bases not matched to a gene: 7. The CDR3 has 14 amino acids. CDR3 residues: CASSPTGLAWEQYF. The CDR3 bases are TGTGCCAGCAGCCCGACGGGACTAGCGTGGGAGCAGTACTTC.